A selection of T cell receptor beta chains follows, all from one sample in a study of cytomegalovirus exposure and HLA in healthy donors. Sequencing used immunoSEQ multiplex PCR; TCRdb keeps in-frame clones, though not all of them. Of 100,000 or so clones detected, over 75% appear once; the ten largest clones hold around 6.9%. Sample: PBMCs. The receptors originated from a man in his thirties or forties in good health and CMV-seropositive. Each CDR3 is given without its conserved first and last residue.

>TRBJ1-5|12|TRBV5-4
ASSNRDSDQPQH
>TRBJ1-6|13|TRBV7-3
ASSATRDINSPLH
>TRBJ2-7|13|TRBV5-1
ASSRIPGDRGEQY
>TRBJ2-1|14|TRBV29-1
SVEGRQGDRLLGQF
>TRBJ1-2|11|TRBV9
ASSVGQGDGYT
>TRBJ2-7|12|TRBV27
ASRFGRGAHEQY
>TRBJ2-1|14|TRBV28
ASSNHRESSYNEQF
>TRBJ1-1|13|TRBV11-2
ASSLMYGRSTEAF
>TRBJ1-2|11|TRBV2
ANTDRDLIGYT
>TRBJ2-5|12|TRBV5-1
ASSSRGGGQTQY
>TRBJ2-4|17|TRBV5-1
ASSASIAGAEMAKNIQY
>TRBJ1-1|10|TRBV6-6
ASCAGDTEAF
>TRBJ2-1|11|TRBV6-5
ATRLAGRNEQF
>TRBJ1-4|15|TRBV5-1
ASSLSSGVPANEKLF
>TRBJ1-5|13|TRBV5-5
ASSLGTALNQPQH
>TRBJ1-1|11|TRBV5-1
ASSSGGSTEAF